This passage covers 27 T cell receptor beta chains from one sample sequenced in a study of cytomegalovirus exposure and HLA in healthy donors. TCRdb's copy holds only in-frame clones and misses some; the assay was immunoSEQ multiplex PCR. In the table there are roughly 240,000 clones, more than 75% of which are singletons. The sample taken for sequencing was PBMCs. The receptors shown here come from a man younger than 35 in good health and CMV-seronegative.

This clone was seen once. The chain employs TRBV5-4 and TRBJ2-5, with TRBD2 matching over 7 bases. The germline gives CDR1 SGHNT, CDR2 YYREEE (reference sequence). The CDR3 covers 17 residues. V lost 1 base to trimming and J lost 4 bases; unmatched junction nucleotides: 13. CDR3 sequence: CASSLMGGEWMAETQYF. CDR3 DNA sequence: TGTGCCAGCAGCTTGATGGGGGGGGAGTGGATGGCAGAGACCCAGTACTTC. The full variable domain, with the rest looked up from reference TRBV5-4 and TRBJ2-5, is ETGVTQSPTHLIKTRGQQVTLRCSSQSGHNTVSWYQQALGQGPQFIFQYYREEENGRGNFPPRFSGLQFPNYSSELNVNALELDDSALYLCASSLMGGEWMAETQYFGPGTRLLVL.

This chain joins TRBV2 and TRBJ2-1, with 12 bases that match TRBD2. CDR1 is SNHLY, CDR2 FYNNEI, per germline. The CDR3 runs to 14 residues. CDR3 loop: CADMVLAGGSEQFF. The CDR3 region has the DNA TGTGCAGACATGGTACTAGCGGGAGGAAGTGAGCAGTTCTTC.

The J gene is TRBJ1-1, the V gene TRBV19; D is uncertain. Trimming took 5 bases from V and 0 from J, leaving 10 bases between them. CDR3 length: 14 amino acids. CDR1 is LNHDA and CDR2 is SQIVND in the germline V gene (reference sequence). The CDR3 sequence is CASSLSRMNTEAFF. DNA for the CDR3: TGTGCCAGTAGTCTTTCGAGAATGAACACTGAAGCTTTCTTT.

This chain uses TRBV27 with TRBJ2-1; perhaps TRBD2 as D (5 bases). There are 14 residues in the CDR3. Germline CDR1 MNHEY, CDR2 SMNVEV (reference sequence). With 10 bases removed from V and 6 bases from J, the gap between germline ends came to 19 bases. CDR3 protein: CATSFEGYGNEQFF. The CDR3 coding sequence is TGTGCCACCTCATTTGAGGGATACGGCAATGAGCAGTTCTTC.

This chain connects TRBV5-1 to TRBJ2-3; perhaps TRBD2 as D (5 bases). The CDR3 runs 13 residues. Trimming pared 2 bases from V and 5 bases from J, leaving 9 bases between. Germline V gives CDR1 SGHRS, CDR2 YFSETQ. Here the CDR3 reads CASSFLAGDTQYF. CDR3 DNA sequence: TGCGCCAGCAGCTTCCTAGCCGGAGATACGCAGTATTTT.

The J gene is TRBJ2-7, the V gene TRBV28, with TRBD1 identical over 7 bases. The CDR3 spans 15 residues. The junction had 8 bases not matched to a gene; V was cut back by 4 bases and J by 2 bases. Germline CDR1 reads MDHEN; CDR2 reads SYDVKM. The DNA for the CDR3 is TGTGCCAGCAGTTCCCCTTCGGGACAGACCTACGAGCAGTACTTC. It is translated as CASSSPSGQTYEQYF.

The genes are TRBV4-1 and TRBJ2-7; TRBD2 matches 9 bases. Germline values: CDR1 MGHRA, CDR2 YSYEKL. Trimming cost V 0 bases and J 5 bases; bases outside gene matches: 8. The CDR3 length is 16 residues. The CDR3 region is CASSQEGGRASDEQYF. The CDR3 DNA is TGCGCCAGCAGCCAAGAGGGCGGGAGGGCCTCAGACGAGCAGTACTTC.

This clone was seen a single time. The chain employs TRBV4-3 and TRBJ1-4; 9 nucleotides align to TRBD1. The CDR3 sequence is 15 residues long. Germline values: CDR1 LGHNA, CDR2 YSLEER. V gave up 0 bases and J gave up 7 bases; unmatched junction bases: 3. The CDR3 DNA follows: TGCGCCAGCAGCCAAGATACAGGGGGCGGTGAAAAACTGTTTTTT. Protein: CASSQDTGGGEKLFF.

This chain uses TRBV7-9 with TRBJ2-1; tentatively, D is TRBD2 (6 bases). This CDR3 region has 16 residues. V was shortened by 1 base and J by 0 bases, with 10 bases between the two germline ends. Germline values: CDR1 SEHNR, CDR2 FQNEAQ (reference sequence). The CDR3, as DNA: TGTGCCAGCAGCTTAGATGGCGGGACCTCCTACAATGAGCAGTTCTTC. Protein product: CASSLDGGTSYNEQFF.

The CDR3 reads CASSALGQPNQPQHF. DNA of the CDR3: TGTGCCAGCAGTGCCTTGGGACAGCCCAATCAGCCCCAGCATTTT. The chain recombines TRBV6-1 with TRBJ1-5; 7 bases match TRBD1. The ends lost 4 bases at V and 3 bases at J; junction bases unmatched: 6. The length of the CDR3 is 15 residues. Germline V gene data show CDR1 as MNHNS and CDR2 as SASEGT.

The J gene is TRBJ1-2, the V gene TRBV28; D is uncertain. This CDR3 has 13 residues. In germline, CDR1 is MDHEN, CDR2 SYDVKM. Deletions cut 7 bases from V and 4 bases from J, with 13 bases between. CDR3 amino acids: CASTRGDTYGYTF. The CDR3 DNA sequence: TGTGCCAGCACTCGGGGAGACACCTATGGCTACACCTTC.

The rearrangement joins TRBV6-1 to TRBJ1-2; TRBD1 aligns across 8 bases. Germline V lookup: CDR1 MNHNS, CDR2 SASEGT. The CDR3 runs 15 residues. The trim removed 5 bases at V and 3 bases at J, leaving 8 bases unmatched. Written as DNA, the CDR3 is TGTGCCAGCAGTCACGGACAGGGCGGCGACTATGGCTACACCTTC. It codes for CASSHGQGGDYGYTF.

In the case of this clone: Sequence at one end of the junction differs from germline and may be a read error. The chain uses TRBV6-1 and TRBJ1-5; D unresolved. CDR3 length: 13 amino acids. Looked up from germline, CDR1 is MNHNS and CDR2 is SASEGT. The CDR3 protein is CASREVGYQPQHF. The CDR3 bases are TGTGCCAGCAGGGAAGTTGGCTATCAGCCCCAGCATTTT.

The genes are TRBV7-9 and TRBJ1-1; no clear D gene. CDR1 and CDR2 (germline): SEHNR, FQNEAQ (reference sequence). Trimming stripped 5 bases from V and 0 bases from J, with 7 bases between. The CDR3 extends over 13 amino acids. The DNA of the CDR3 is TGTGCCAGCAGCGTGGCTCTGAACACTGAAGCTTTCTTT. It translates to CASSVALNTEAFF.

The V and J genes are TRBV28 and TRBJ2-1; 11 bases map to TRBD2. This CDR3 is built from 13 residues. The V gene end was trimmed by 4 bases and the J gene end by 13 bases; junction bases not matched to a gene: 6. The germline gives CDR1 MDHEN, CDR2 SYDVKM. The CDR3 spells CASSWVAGGHQFF. In nucleotides, the CDR3 is TGTGCCAGCAGTTGGGTAGCGGGGGGGCATCAGTTCTTC.

The CDR3 region is CASSGHSQRERSYEQYF. The CDR3 DNA sequence: TGTGCCAGCAGTGGTCACTCTCAGCGGGAAAGGAGCTACGAGCAGTACTTC. The chain joins TRBV6-1 to TRBJ2-7; 7 bases are shared with TRBD2. Germline values: CDR1 MNHNS, CDR2 SASEGT. This CDR3 contains 17 residues. The V segment lost 4 bases and the J segment 3 bases; nucleotides outside the gene matches: 15.

The V and J genes are TRBV27 and TRBJ1-6, with D perhaps matching TRBD1 (5 bases). Germline loops: CDR1 MNHEY, CDR2 SMNVEV (reference sequence). CDR3 length: 14 residues. V lost 3 bases to trimming and J lost 10 bases, with 13 bases between them. The CDR3 loop reads CASSFGGGDSPLHF. The CDR3 DNA is TGTGCCAGCAGTTTCGGTGGAGGGGACTCACCCCTCCACTTT.

The rearrangement joins TRBV19 to TRBJ2-2, with a tentative D call TRBD2 (6 bases). V lost 5 bases, J lost 2 bases, and 12 bases lay in between. Germline V gene sequence: CDR1 LNHDA, CDR2 SQIVND (reference sequence). This CDR3 comprises 15 residues. As DNA, the CDR3 is TGTGCCAGTAGTTCCCTAGCGAAAAACACCGGGGAGCTGTTTTTT. This translates into CASSSLAKNTGELFF.

The chain couples TRBV18 to TRBJ2-1; 7 nucleotides match TRBD1. V dropped 6 bases and J dropped 9; count of bases not matched to a gene: 14. Germline CDR1 is KGHSH and CDR2 is LQKENI. This CDR3 region has 15 residues. The CDR3 sequence: CASSPSGGTSPEQFF. The DNA for the CDR3 is TGTGCCAGCTCGCCATCAGGGGGAACCTCTCCTGAGCAGTTCTTC.

This clone was counted once. The CDR3 coding sequence is TGTGCCAGCAGTTACGCTAGCGGAATCGGCAATGAGCAGTTCTTC. It yields the protein CASSYASGIGNEQFF. The rearrangement uses TRBV6-5 and TRBJ2-1; 7 bases align to TRBD2. V dropped 2 bases and J dropped 6; count of bases not matched to a gene: 7. Germline CDR1 MNHEY, CDR2 SVGAGI. The CDR3 runs to 15 residues.

The J gene is TRBJ2-1, the V gene TRBV5-1, with D possibly TRBD2 on 5 matching bases. The germline V gene has CDR1 SGHRS and CDR2 YFSETQ. V lost 4 bases, J lost 0 bases, and 8 bases lay in between. This CDR3 contains 14 residues. CDR3 nucleotide sequence: TGCGCCAGCAGCCTAACTAGCTCCTACAATGAGCAGTTCTTC. It translates to CASSLTSSYNEQFF. The full variable domain, rest sourced from reference TRBV5-1 and TRBJ2-1, is KAGVTQTPRYLIKTRGQQVTLSCSPISGHRSVSWYQQTPGQGLQFLFEYFSETQRNKGNFPGRFSGRQFSNSRSEMNVSTLELGDSALYLCASSLTSSYNEQFFGPGTRLTVL.

J is TRBJ1-2 and V is TRBV27, with D tentatively TRBD1 (6 bases). Germline CDR1 reads MNHEY; CDR2 reads SMNVEV (reference sequence). With 3 bases removed from V and 6 bases from J, the gap between germline ends came to 14 bases. CDR3 length: 14 amino acids. DNA for the CDR3: TGTGCCAGCAGTTTCAACAGGGCAGTCGATGGCTACACCTTC. This sequence encodes CASSFNRAVDGYTF.

Concerning this clone itself: Other DNA sequences in this specimen translate into the identical CDR3. V gene TRBV5-4 combines with J gene TRBJ2-2; maybe TRBD2 (5 bases). Trimming cost V 1 base and J 6 bases, with 13 bases left between them. Germline CDR1 and CDR2: SGHNT and YYREEE (reference sequence). This CDR3 contains 15 residues. CDR3: CASSLRGDGPGELFF. The CDR3 DNA follows: TGTGCCAGCAGCTTGCGGGGTGACGGCCCCGGGGAGCTGTTTTTT. The whole variable domain, filled in from reference TRBV5-4 and TRBJ2-2, reads ETGVTQSPTHLIKTRGQQVTLRCSSQSGHNTVSWYQQALGQGPQFIFQYYREEENGRGNFPPRFSGLQFPNYSSELNVNALELDDSALYLCASSLRGDGPGELFFGEGSRLTVL.

The CDR3: CASSPIALANYGYTF. CDR3 sequence (DNA): TGTGCCAGCAGCCCGATCGCCCTAGCTAACTATGGCTACACCTTC. The rearrangement links TRBV5-4 to TRBJ1-2; D call uncertain. The CDR3 sequence is 15 residues long. Trimming shortened V by 4 bases and J by 0 bases, and 13 bases separated the two germline ends. CDR1 and CDR2 from the germline V gene are SGHNT and YYREEE (reference sequence).

This rearrangement joins TRBV10-3 to TRBJ2-7; TRBD2 aligns across 10 bases. V trimming: 4 bases; J trimming: 2 bases; junction bases outside the gene matches: 5. The CDR3 covers 15 residues. Germline V lookup: CDR1 ENHRY, CDR2 SYGVKD. Here the CDR3 DNA reads TGTGCCATCAGTGCCGGGCTAGCGGGGGCCTACGAGCAGTACTTC. Translation gives CAISAGLAGAYEQYF.

V gene TRBV19 combines with J gene TRBJ2-7, with TRBD2 matching over 8 bases. With 10 bases clipped from V and 4 bases from J, the junction kept 6 bases outside the gene matches. Germline V CDR1 and CDR2: LNHDA, SQIVND (reference sequence). The CDR3 extends over 12 amino acids. The CDR3 is CATGTSRYEQYF. CDR3 nucleotide sequence: TGTGCCACTGGGACTAGTCGGTACGAGCAGTACTTC.

This clone appeared a few times. This rearrangement joins TRBV5-1 to TRBJ1-6; tentative D call: TRBD1 (6 bases). There are 17 residues in the CDR3. V lost 4 bases and J 7 bases, leaving 21 bases between the germline ends. The V gene's germline CDR1 is SGHRS and CDR2 YFSETQ. CDR3 amino acids: CASSGSLPGQGNSPLHF. Written as DNA, the CDR3 is TGCGCCAGCAGCGGCTCACTGCCGGGACAAGGAAATTCACCCCTCCACTTT.